This T cell receptor beta chain came from a study of blood T cell repertoires in COVID-19. Study background: Some COVID-19 samples were acute and others convalescent; all came from the United States, Italy and Spain.

The V and J ends lost 3 bases and 6 bases, in that order; junction bases with no gene match: 4. The CDR3 totals 13 residues. Germline assignment: CDR1 LGHDT and CDR2 YNNKEL (reference sequence). Generated by immunoSEQ multiplex PCR, the TCRdb table keeps only in-frame clones and is missing some. The sample carries 200,000 to 250,000 clones, around 80% recorded once. The sequencing sample was made of peripheral blood. This TCR was recovered from a woman in her 70s with acute or convalescent COVID-19. This chain uses TRBV3-1 (or the pseudogene TRBV3-2) with TRBJ1-1; 7 bases fit TRBD1. The DNA of the CDR3 is TGTGCCAGCAGCCATCAGGGGGGACCTGAAGCTTTCTTT. This encodes CASSHQGGPEAFF.